This is a list of T cell receptor beta chains from one sample in a study of blood T cells in healthy people across ages. One entry per CDR3 protein, called by TCRdb with MiXCR from the 5' RACE reads. This table holds some 1 million distinct CDR3 sequences, around 45% found once. Sequenced sample: blood. The receptors come from a woman aged 60-75 years in good health. The CDR3 runs from the conserved cysteine through the conserved F or W. D genes are given only for firm matches. The size of a clone is reported for some rows only, either as once, few or many, or as a class for expanded clones.

V	J	size	D	CDR3	DNA
TRBV3-1	TRBJ1-4	NA	NA	CASSLRHAGTNEKLFF	TGTGCCAGCAGCCTCCGACACGCGGGAACTAATGAAAAACTGTTTTTT
TRBV5-1	TRBJ1-1	NA	NA	CASSLDPGVNTEAFF	TGCGCCAGCAGCTTGGATCCGGGGGTGAACACTGAAGCTTTCTTT
TRBV2	TRBJ2-5	few	NA	CASGVSTGETQYF	TGTGCCAGCGGCGTATCTACGGGGGAGACCCAGTACTTC
TRBV3-1	TRBJ2-7	NA	NA	CASSPRPLSYEQYF	TGTGCCAGCAGCCCTCGGCCCCTCTCCTACGAGCAGTACTTC
TRBV27	TRBJ2-5	NA	TRBD2	CACSFSGSHVETQYF	TGTGCCTGCAGTTTTAGCGGGTCCCACGTAGAGACCCAGTACTTC
TRBV5-1	TRBJ2-2	NA	TRBD2	CASSSGLGNTGELFF	TGCGCCAGCAGCTCGGGACTAGGGAACACCGGGGAGCTGTTTTTT
TRBV29-1	TRBJ1-2	NA	TRBD1	CSAKTGSNYGYTF	TGCAGCGCCAAGACAGGGTCCAACTATGGCTACACCTTC
TRBV24-1	TRBJ2-7	NA	TRBD2	CATSDPSGVTYNEQYF	TGTGCCACCAGTGATCCTAGCGGAGTCACCTACAATGAGCAGTACTTC
TRBV19	TRBJ2-1	NA	TRBD2	CACNSGGSSYNEQFF	TGTGCCTGTAATAGCGGGGGAAGCTCCTACAATGAGCAGTTCTTC
TRBV6-1	TRBJ2-6	NA	NA	CASTGGSPSSGANVLTF	TGTGCCAGCACCGGGGGTTCCCCGAGCTCTGGGGCCAACGTCCTGACTTTC
TRBV2	TRBJ2-4	few	NA	CASSGEIPGAKNIQYF	TGTGCCAGCAGTGGGGAGATTCCAGGGGCCAAAAACATTCAGTACTTC
TRBV6-5	TRBJ2-5	NA	TRBD1	CASSKDRTLQETQYF	TGTGCCAGCAGTAAGGACAGGACTCTCCAAGAGACCCAGTACTTC
TRBV11-2	TRBJ2-6	NA	NA	CASSLYIGAGANVLTF	TGTGCCAGCAGCTTATATATCGGGGCTGGGGCCAACGTCCTGACTTTC
TRBV27	TRBJ2-7	few	NA	CASAYLPGQYEQYF	TGTGCCAGCGCCTATTTGCCCGGACAATACGAGCAGTACTTC
TRBV6-5	TRBJ1-4	NA	NA	CASSYGKGPGEKLFF	TGTGCCAGCAGTTACGGGAAGGGGCCAGGTGAAAAACTGTTTTTT
TRBV5-6	TRBJ2-7	many	NA	CASSFGGSDYEQYF	TGTGCCAGCAGCTTCGGGGGTAGCGACTACGAGCAGTACTTC
TRBV19	TRBJ2-5	NA	NA	CATASVSETQYF	TGTGCCACGGCTAGCGTATCAGAGACCCAGTACTTC
TRBV19	TRBJ2-3	NA	NA	CASTPGEGGTDTQYF	TGTGCCAGTACACCCGGGGAAGGGGGCACAGATACGCAGTATTTT
TRBV15	TRBJ1-6	NA	TRBD1	CATSRDAGQRFGPLHF	TGTGCCACCAGCAGAGATGCGGGACAGCGGTTTGGACCCCTCCACTTT
TRBV20-1	TRBJ1-2	NA	TRBD1	CSAKRTGFYDGYTF	TGCAGTGCGAAAAGGACAGGGTTTTATGATGGCTACACCTTC
TRBV13	TRBJ2-3	few	TRBD1	CASSFPPGQGPDTQYF	TGTGCCAGCAGCTTTCCCCCGGGACAGGGGCCAGATACGCAGTATTTT
TRBV20-1	TRBJ2-1	NA	TRBD2	CSARDLRTSGSRDEQFF	TGCAGTGCTAGAGATCTAAGGACTAGCGGGAGTAGAGATGAGCAGTTCTTC
TRBV27	TRBJ1-5	NA	NA	CASSRRSYSNQPQHF	TGTGCCAGCAGTCGACGATCATATAGCAATCAGCCCCAGCATTTT
TRBV3-1	TRBJ2-5	NA	NA	CASSLRDPRGTQYF	TGTGCCAGCAGCCTTCGGGACCCTCGCGGGACCCAGTACTTC
TRBV20-1	TRBJ2-5	NA	NA	CSAKDTYQETQYF	TGCAGTGCCAAGGACACGTACCAAGAGACCCAGTACTTC
TRBV12-3/TRBV12-4	TRBJ2-1	NA	NA	CASGTGVPYNEQFF	TGTGCCAGCGGGACGGGAGTTCCCTACAATGAGCAGTTCTTC
TRBV3-1	TRBJ2-1	few	NA	CASSPRLSGSYNEQFF	TGTGCCAGCAGCCCCCGCTTGTCCGGCTCCTACAATGAGCAGTTCTTC
TRBV3-1	TRBJ2-7	few	TRBD1	CASSQRDSSYEQYF	TGTGCCAGCAGCCAACGGGACAGCTCCTACGAGCAGTACTTC
TRBV27	TRBJ2-7	NA	NA	CASSPTGLHEQYF	TGTGCCAGCAGTCCAACAGGGCTCCACGAGCAGTACTTC
TRBV20-1	TRBJ2-6	NA	TRBD2	CSARTRESSGANVLTF	TGCAGTGCGCGGACTAGGGAAAGCTCTGGGGCCAACGTCCTGACTTTC
TRBV18	TRBJ2-3	NA	TRBD2	CASSTSGASTDTQYF	TGTGCCAGCTCAACTAGCGGGGCTAGCACAGATACGCAGTATTTT